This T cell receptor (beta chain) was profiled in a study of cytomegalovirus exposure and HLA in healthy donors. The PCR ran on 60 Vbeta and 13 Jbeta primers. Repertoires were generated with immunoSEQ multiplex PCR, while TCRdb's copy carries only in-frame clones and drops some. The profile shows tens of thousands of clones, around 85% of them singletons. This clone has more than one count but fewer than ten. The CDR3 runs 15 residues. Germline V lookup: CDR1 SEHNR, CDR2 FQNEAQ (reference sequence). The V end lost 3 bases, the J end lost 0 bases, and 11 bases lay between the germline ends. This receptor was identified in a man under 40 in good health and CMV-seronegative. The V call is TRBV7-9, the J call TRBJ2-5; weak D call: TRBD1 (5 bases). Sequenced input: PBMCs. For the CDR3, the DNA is TGTGCCAGCAGCTTCAGAAGGGGTAACCAAGAGACCCAGTACTTC. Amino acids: CASSFRRGNQETQYF.